The sequence of this T cell receptor beta chain was determined in a study of shared clonotypes between healthy human individuals (dated by TCRdb to about 2020). In terms of the full investigation: A couple of women and three men aged 18 to 49 years were included in the cohort. To increase sequencing depth and limit assay-specific biases, different laboratories used diverse techniques to prepare libraries and sequence TCR repertoires. Leukapheresis yielded between about 0.94 and 8.9 billion PBMCs per donor. To estimate repertoire size and how much clonotypes are shared between individuals, the study performed deep sequencing of blood TCR repertoires from five healthy adults.

TCR CDR3 regions were amplified from genomic DNA by multiplex PCR using the deep immunoSEQ assay. Extracted genomic DNA from each cell subset was distributed evenly across all wells of several immunoSEQ 96-well plates, and each plate was treated as a replicate. For unsorted PBMC, around 300 ng of genomic DNA, equivalent to about 30,000 T cell genomes, went into each replicate PCR. Unsorted PBMC genomic DNA was sequenced across ten immunoSEQ deep assay plates. The purified libraries were quantified using a Qubit 3.0 fluorometer, sized with a Bioanalyzer 2100, and then quantified again using the KAPA Library Quantification kit. Every immunoSEQ 96-well plate was sequenced on a separate single-read 150-cycle Illumina NextSeq 550 flow cell. In the original analysis: Because the immunoSEQ output held only junctional sequences and lacked quality scores, the filtering could not match the filtering applied to full-length reads. To assign V/J genes and CDR3, sequences were annotated using PyIR, a Python wrapper for IgBLAST v1.9, with IMGT germline references. Reads were filtered out if the reads had weak V/J assignments (E-value above 1e-6), no CDR3, stop codons, out-of-frame junctions, or ambiguous translated residues. A V3J clonotype was defined by an identical inferred V gene, J gene, and CDR3 amino acid sequence. Percentage overlap between repertoires was calculated by dividing the number of shared unique clonotypes by the size of the smaller repertoire. RTK rarefaction, the Chao1 estimator, and Recon v2.1 estimates of unobserved clonotypes were used to assess repertoire richness. TCRdb holds this immuneACCESS table with in-frame rearrangements only. Some clones are missing; in checked studies, unresolved V genes explain under half, and the rest has no known cause. The V and J calls and clone size were taken over from that table, and D and trimming were inferred from the DNA. The sample table records roughly 500,000 clones; 65% to 85% of these occur just once. Jointly, the top ten make up 12% of the sample.

The donors were healthy, HIV-negative adults with no recently reported acute infections or vaccinations. All donors were Caucasian adults living in Nashville, Tennessee, USA. For unsorted samples, 100 million or so PBMCs were counted, and genomic DNA was extracted using the QIAamp DNA Blood Mini kit. Blood was collected by leukapheresis, and PBMCs were isolated by Ficoll-Histopaque density gradient centrifugation and then cryopreserved in liquid nitrogen vapor phase. What the research found in general, with its limitations: Because the study included only a small number of donors, the genetic and exposure-history diversity represented was limited. Based on pairwise subsampling, the degree of clonotype sharing among donors was expected to be affected by sequencing depth. Only blood was sampled, and tissue TCR repertoires likely differ from those in blood.

As for this clone: The antigen it binds to is not known. Per-base qualities were not stored, and no clone one base away is much larger.

The material sequenced was PBMCs. The sequence was obtained from a middle-aged woman in good health. Some clones in this sample may be carry-over from other donors' samples.

The DNA sequence is as follows: TGTGCCAGCAGTGAATTTGGCGCTAGCGGGAGGGCCTTAGATACGCAGTATTTT. The resulting protein is CASSEFGASGRALDTQYF. The rearranged chain carries TRBV25-1 and TRBJ2-3, and 12 junction bases match TRBD2. CDR1 and CDR2 are drawn from the germline V gene: MGHDK, SYGVNS. Trimming leaves V shorter by 1 base and J shorter by 5 bases, with the junction holding 10 bases beyond the gene matches. From its cysteine to its phenylalanine, the CDR3 spans 18 amino acids. The kept DNA is CDR3 alone, 54 bases in frame from the first base.